Below are 21 T cell receptor beta chains sequenced from a single sample in a study of blood T cell repertoires in COVID-19. TCRdb's table, derived via immunoSEQ multiplex PCR, lists solely in-frame clones and lacks some. The top ten hold approximately 6% of the sample, which has 90,000 to 120,000 clones, 91% seen once. Source material: peripheral blood. The receptors come from a human donor in a cohort sampled during active COVID-19.

This rearrangement joins TRBV30 to TRBJ2-7; unclear D gene. Germline CDR1 reads GTSNPN; CDR2 reads SVGIG (reference sequence). V was trimmed by 0 bases and J by 7 bases, leaving 10 bases between them. CDR3 length: 12 amino acids. In nucleotides, the CDR3 is TGTGCCTGGAGTGTAATACTTTCAGAGCAGTACTTC. Translating gives CAWSVILSEQYF.

The V gene is TRBV19, the J gene TRBJ2-5; D gene uncertain. The V and J ends lost 3 bases and 3 bases respectively, with 8 bases between them. Germline values: CDR1 LNHDA, CDR2 SQIVND (reference sequence). The CDR3 runs 13 residues. The CDR3 DNA is TGTGCCAGTAGTATTTGGCACAAAGAGACCCAGTACTTC. Translated: CASSIWHKETQYF. Supplemented by reference TRBV19 and TRBJ2-5, the full variable domain reads DGGITQSPKYLFRKEGQNVTLSCEQNLNHDAMYWYRQDPGQGLRLIYYSQIVNDFQKGDIAEGYSVSREKKESFPLTVTSAQKNPTAFYLCASSIWHKETQYFGPGTRLLVL.

This clone was detected a few times. V usage is TRBV7-8 and J usage is TRBJ2-7, with 7 bases that match TRBD2. This CDR3 region has 15 residues. Trimming took 1 base from V and 3 from J; bases not matched to a gene: 6. CDR1 SGHVS and CDR2 FQNEAQ come from the germline V gene. In DNA form, the CDR3 reads TGTGCCAGCAGCTTAGGTGGGGGGGTCGGCTACGAGCAGTACTTC. It translates to CASSLGGGVGYEQYF.

This clone was seen once. V is TRBV30 and J is TRBJ2-7; 11 bases are a match to TRBD1. CDR1 and CDR2 (germline): GTSNPN, SVGIG (reference sequence). The CDR3 spans 16 residues. V was pared by 3 bases and J by 7 bases, with 14 bases of the junction left unmatched. CDR3 residues: CAWRGFGQGAVGEQYF. For the CDR3, the DNA is TGTGCCTGGAGGGGCTTCGGACAGGGGGCAGTGGGGGAGCAGTACTTC.

This clone was found once. V usage is TRBV9 and J usage is TRBJ2-7; a weak D match, TRBD2 (6 bases). V lost 3 bases and J lost 3, with 10 bases in between. The CDR3 is 13 amino acids. Germline CDR1 SGDLS, CDR2 YYNGEE. In nucleotides, the CDR3 is TGTGCCAGCAGCGGGTTGGGGGGCTACGAGCAGTACTTC. Translation gives CASSGLGGYEQYF.

The chain has TRBV4-1 and TRBJ1-1; D may be TRBD1 (5 bases). CDR1 is MGHRA, CDR2 YSYEKL, per germline. This CDR3 is built from 20 residues. The V gene lost 1 base and the J gene lost 0 bases, with 24 bases spanning the gap. The CDR3 DNA is TGCGCCAGCAGCCAAGTTGACCGACAGACCTTTCCTAATGTGAACACTGAAGCTTTCTTT. Its translation: CASSQVDRQTFPNVNTEAFF.

The chain employs TRBV18 and TRBJ2-7, with TRBD1 matching 8 bases. CDR1 and CDR2 from the germline V gene are KGHSH and LQKENI. CDR3 length: 14 amino acids. V shed 5 bases, J shed 6 bases, and the junction held 9 bases outside the gene matches. The CDR3 coding sequence is TGTGCCAGCTCAGAACTGGACAGGGCTGGCGAGCAGTACTTC. This codes for CASSELDRAGEQYF.

The V call is TRBV24-1, the J call TRBJ2-2; possibly TRBD1 for D (6 bases). Trimming cost V 9 bases and J 5 bases, with 12 bases left between them. The CDR3 length is 13 residues. The V gene's germline CDR1 is KGHDR and CDR2 SFDVKD. CDR3 amino acids: CATLGQKTGELFF. The CDR3, as DNA: TGTGCCACCCTCGGACAGAAGACCGGGGAGCTGTTTTTT.

This chain joins TRBV19 and TRBJ2-5; 7 bases agree with TRBD2. Germline lookup yields CDR1 LNHDA and CDR2 SQIVND (reference sequence). J gave up 1 base and V 4 bases, and 3 bases lay outside the gene matches. The CDR3 extends over 14 amino acids. The CDR3 reads CASSNSGLQETQYF. The DNA of the CDR3 is TGTGCCAGTAGTAATAGCGGGCTCCAAGAGACCCAGTACTTC.

This clone was picked up one time. The rearrangement links TRBV4-2 to TRBJ1-1; D gene ambiguous. The CDR3 has 14 residues. Trimming removed 0 bases at V and 3 bases at J, with 8 bases between. The germline gives CDR1 LGHNA, CDR2 YNFKEQ. The CDR3 reads CASSQDGRDTEAFF. CDR3 bases: TGTGCCAGCAGCCAAGATGGGAGAGACACTGAAGCTTTCTTT.

This clone showed up just once. This chain links TRBV19 with TRBJ2-6; perhaps TRBD1 as D (5 bases). Trimming took 7 bases from V and 4 from J, leaving 17 bases between them. This CDR3 is built from 16 residues. Looked up from germline, CDR1 is LNHDA and CDR2 is SQIVND (reference sequence). The CDR3 nucleotides are TGTGCCAGTACCCCGTGGCAGGGATCCGGGGCCAACGTCCTGACTTTC. The encoded protein is CASTPWQGSGANVLTF.

The V call is TRBV9, the J call TRBJ2-5; 9 bases are shared with TRBD2. CDR3 length: 16 amino acids. The V gene end was trimmed by 0 bases and the J gene end by 4 bases; junction bases not matched to a gene: 7. The germline V gene encodes CDR1 SGDLS and CDR2 YYNGEE. Here the CDR3 DNA reads TGTGCCAGCAGCGTAGAAGGCGGGGGGGCTCGAGAGACCCAGTACTTC. This sequence encodes CASSVEGGGARETQYF.

The V and J genes are TRBV14 and TRBJ2-3, with TRBD2 matching 13 bases. Germline V gene data show CDR1 as SGHDN and CDR2 as FVKESK. With V trimmed by 1 base and J by 9 bases, 4 bases remained unmatched. There are 15 residues in the CDR3. The CDR3 nucleotides are TGTGCCAGCAGCCAAGCGACTAGCGGGGGGAACACGCAGTATTTT. This translates into CASSQATSGGNTQYF. Drawing the rest from reference TRBV14 and TRBJ2-3, the complete variable domain is EAGVTQFPSHSVIEKGQTVTLRCDPISGHDNLYWYRRVMGKEIKFLLHFVKESKQDESGMPNNRFLAERTGGTYSTLKVQPAELEDSGVYFCASSQATSGGNTQYFGPGTRLTVL.

This clone turned up a few times. The V gene is TRBV7-9, the J gene TRBJ2-2; possible D gene TRBD1, 6 bases. The germline gives CDR1 SEHNR, CDR2 FQNEAQ (reference sequence). This CDR3 is built from 16 residues. Trimming cost V 2 bases and J 0 bases, with 10 bases left between them. For the CDR3, the DNA is TGTGCCAGCAGCTTATTTTGGACAGCGAACACCGGGGAGCTGTTTTTT. Protein sequence: CASSLFWTANTGELFF.

The V call is TRBV10-1, the J call TRBJ1-1; weak D call: TRBD1 (5 bases). The ends were cut back, 5 bases at V and 5 bases at J, with 15 bases in the middle. Germline V gene data show CDR1 as WNHNN and CDR2 as SYGVQD (reference sequence). The CDR3 contains 14 residues. The CDR3 sequence: CASSWIRVPTEAFF. Here the CDR3 DNA reads TGCGCCAGCAGTTGGATCAGGGTTCCGACTGAAGCTTTCTTT.

A few counts support this clone. The chain links TRBV28 to TRBJ1-5; the D gene is possibly TRBD1 (5 bases). V shed 6 bases and J shed 0 bases, with 9 bases lying between them. Germline V lookup: CDR1 MDHEN, CDR2 SYDVKM. This CDR3 has 14 residues. The CDR3 DNA is TGTGCCAGCAGGACAGTCTATAGCAATCAGCCCCAGCATTTT. Translating gives CASRTVYSNQPQHF.

The chain has TRBV6-5 and TRBJ2-1; 9 positions agree with TRBD2. CDR1 is MNHEY, CDR2 SVGAGI, per germline. This CDR3 has 15 amino acids. V trimming: 4 bases; J trimming: 7 bases; junction bases outside the gene matches: 8. The CDR3 nucleotides are TGTGCCAGCAGTTCGGGGGGGACTAGCTGGAATGAGCAGTTCTTC. Amino acid sequence: CASSSGGTSWNEQFF.

CDR3 bases: TGTGCCAGCGCATTACTTACCAAGAGCAACACAGATACGCAGTATTTT. Its translation: CASALLTKSNTDTQYF. This chain joins TRBV11-2 and TRBJ2-3; no firm D call. The CDR3 is made up of 16 amino acids. Germline V gene lookup returns CDR1 SGHAT and CDR2 FQNNGV. Trimming removed 8 bases at V and 2 bases at J, with 20 bases between.

The V call is TRBV6-5, the J call TRBJ2-2, with 8 nucleotides matching TRBD2. V gave up 4 bases and J gave up 6 bases; unmatched junction bases: 7. Germline-derived CDR1 and CDR2 are MNHEY and SVGAGI. This CDR3 has 15 amino acids. The CDR3 sequence is CASSFSGAYAGELFF. CDR3 bases: TGTGCCAGCAGTTTTAGCGGGGCATATGCCGGGGAGCTGTTTTTT.

The chain links TRBV10-3 to TRBJ1-5, with 7 bases that match TRBD1. The germline V gene has CDR1 ENHRY and CDR2 SYGVKD. V lost 2 bases to trimming and J lost 7 bases; unmatched junction nucleotides: 5. This CDR3 region has 14 residues. CDR3 sequence: CAISEPGGQQPQHF. CDR3 coding DNA: TGTGCCATCAGTGAGCCAGGGGGGCAACAGCCCCAGCATTTT.

The chain carries TRBV29-1 and TRBJ2-7; TRBD2 is a possible D gene (5 bases). The germline V gene encodes CDR1 SQVTM and CDR2 ANQGSEA. The ends were cut back, 8 bases at V and 2 bases at J, with 13 bases in the middle. The CDR3 spans 12 residues. This CDR3 is CSFLGETYEQYF. CDR3 nucleotides: TGCAGCTTCCTCGGGGAAACCTACGAGCAGTACTTC.